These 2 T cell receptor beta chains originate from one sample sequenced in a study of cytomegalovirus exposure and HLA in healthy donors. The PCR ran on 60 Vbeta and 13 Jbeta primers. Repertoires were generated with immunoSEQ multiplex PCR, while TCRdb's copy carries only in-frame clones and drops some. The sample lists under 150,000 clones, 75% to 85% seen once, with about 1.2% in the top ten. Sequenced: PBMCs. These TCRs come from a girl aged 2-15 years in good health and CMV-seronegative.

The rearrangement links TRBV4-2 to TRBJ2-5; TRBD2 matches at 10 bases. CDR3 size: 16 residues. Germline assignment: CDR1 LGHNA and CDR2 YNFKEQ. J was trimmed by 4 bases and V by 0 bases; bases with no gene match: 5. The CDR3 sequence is CASSQDPGLALETQYF. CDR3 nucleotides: TGTGCCAGCAGCCAAGATCCGGGACTAGCGTTAGAGACCCAGTACTTC.

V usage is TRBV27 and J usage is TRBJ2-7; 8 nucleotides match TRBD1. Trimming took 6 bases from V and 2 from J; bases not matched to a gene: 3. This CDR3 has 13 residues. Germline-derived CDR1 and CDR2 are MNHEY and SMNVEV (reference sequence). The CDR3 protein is CASRGTGPYEQYF. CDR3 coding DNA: TGTGCCAGCAGGGGGACAGGCCCCTACGAGCAGTACTTC.